This T cell receptor (beta chain) was retrieved from a study of blood T cell repertoires in COVID-19. Study background: Some COVID-19 samples were acute and others convalescent; all came from the United States, Italy and Spain.

Original processing notes: Amplified reference gene primers provided the basis for estimating nucleated cell counts. Data came from immunoSEQ multiplex PCR; TCRdb stores just in-frame clones and leaves some out. Clone size and the V and J calls come from that table; the DNA yielded D and trimming. Of over 250,000 clones in the sample, roughly 88% were seen once. V gave up 5 bases and J gave up 1 base, with 12 bases separating them. The CDR3 covers 14 residues. Per the germline V gene, CDR1 is SGHNT and CDR2 is YYREEE (reference sequence). The chain has TRBV5-4 and TRBJ1-1, with no clear D. The specimen sequenced was peripheral blood. The TCR was taken from a woman aged 25 to 39 with acute or convalescent COVID-19. CDR3 bases: TGTGCCAGCAGGGGCGCTTTTGGGAACACTGAAGCTTTCTTT. Amino acids: CASRGAFGNTEAFF.